The rows below give T cell receptor beta chains drawn from one sample of a study of OX40 agonist ivuxolimab in advanced cancers. Clones were read by immunoSEQ multiplex PCR, and TCRdb kept only the in-frame ones, dropping some. The profile shows 40,000 to 60,000 clones, about 87% of them singletons. The sequences come from CD4+ or CD8+ T cells sorted from blood, collected in a trial of the OX40 agonist ivuxolimab. The receptors were sampled from an adult with an advanced solid tumor such as melanoma, head and neck, liver or kidney cancer. CDR3s include the opening cysteine and the closing phenylalanine or tryptophan. The order of the fields is V gene, J gene, CDR3 length, D gene, clone size, CDR3 protein, CDR3 DNA. D genes are given only for firm matches. Clone size is stated in some rows and not others, as once, few, many or a class when expanded.

V: TRBV10-3; J: TRBJ2-5; length: 13; D: TRBD1; size: -; CDR3: CAISKQGAETQYF; DNA: TGTGCCATCAGTAAACAGGGGGCAGAGACCCAGTACTTC
V: TRBV2; J: TRBJ1-2; length: 14; D: TRBD1; size: -; CDR3: CASSLGQGPYGYTF; DNA: TGTGCCAGCAGTCTGGGACAGGGGCCTTATGGCTACACCTTC
V: TRBV4-3; J: TRBJ2-1; length: 18; D: -; size: -; CDR3: CASSQEPPLASSYNEQFF; DNA: TGCGCCAGCAGCCAAGAACCCCCCTTGGCCTCCTCCTACAATGAGCAGTTCTTC
V: TRBV19; J: TRBJ2-3; length: 14; D: TRBD1; size: -; CDR3: CASSTPGQTDTQYF; DNA: TGTGCCAGTAGTACCCCGGGACAGACAGATACGCAGTATTTT
V: TRBV11-2; J: TRBJ2-7; length: 16; D: -; size: -; CDR3: CASSSLQGWGFYEQYF; DNA: TGTGCCAGCAGCTCCCTACAAGGTTGGGGATTCTACGAGCAGTACTTC
V: TRBV29-1; J: TRBJ1-1; length: 14; D: TRBD1; size: -; CDR3: CSVGPGQKNTEAFF; DNA: TGCAGCGTTGGGCCGGGACAGAAGAACACTGAAGCTTTCTTT
V: TRBV4-2; J: TRBJ1-1; length: 15; D: -; size: -; CDR3: CASSQDWVRNTEAFF; DNA: TGTGCCAGCAGCCAAGATTGGGTCAGGAACACTGAAGCTTTCTTT
V: TRBV6-4; J: TRBJ2-1; length: 22; D: TRBD2; size: -; CDR3: CASSDAHPCPPGLAGKGNEQFF; DNA: TGTGCCAGCAGTGACGCCCACCCATGCCCCCCGGGACTAGCGGGGAAGGGGAATGAGCAGTTCTTC
V: TRBV2; J: TRBJ2-5; length: 15; D: TRBD1; size: -; CDR3: CASSGQTGIMETQYF; DNA: TGTGCCAGCAGTGGTCAGACAGGGATCATGGAGACCCAGTACTTC
V: TRBV4-3; J: TRBJ2-7; length: 15; D: TRBD1; size: -; CDR3: CASSQESQGAGEQYF; DNA: TGCGCCAGCAGCCAAGAATCACAGGGGGCAGGGGAGCAGTACTTC
V: TRBV9; J: TRBJ2-1; length: 14; D: TRBD1; size: -; CDR3: CASSVTGYQDEQFF; DNA: TGTGCCAGCAGCGTGACAGGGTATCAGGATGAGCAGTTCTTC
V: TRBV19; J: TRBJ2-3; length: 14; D: TRBD2; size: -; CDR3: CATRDGSGGHTQYF; DNA: TGTGCCACCAGAGACGGTTCGGGAGGGCATACGCAGTATTTT
V: TRBV6-4; J: TRBJ1-6; length: 15; D: TRBD1; size: -; CDR3: CASKAQGADNSPLHF; DNA: TGTGCCAGCAAAGCACAGGGGGCAGATAATTCACCCCTCCACTTT
V: TRBV11-2; J: TRBJ1-2; length: 15; D: -; size: -; CDR3: CASSLDPRGVAGYTF; DNA: TGTGCCAGCAGCTTAGATCCGAGGGGCGTGGCTGGCTACACCTTC
V: TRBV27; J: TRBJ1-5; length: 15; D: TRBD1; size: -; CDR3: CASSSGQGEVQPQHF; DNA: TGTGCCAGCAGTTCGGGACAGGGGGAAGTACAGCCCCAGCATTTT
V: TRBV5-1; J: TRBJ1-2; length: 16; D: -; size: once; CDR3: CASSSLTTTTRYGYTF; DNA: TGCGCCAGCAGCTCCCTCACGACGACAACCCGCTATGGCTACACCTTC
V: TRBV19; J: TRBJ2-2; length: 13; D: -; size: few; CDR3: CASSARVVGELFF; DNA: TGTGCCAGTAGTGCAAGGGTGGTCGGGGAGCTGTTTTTT
V: TRBV9; J: TRBJ2-1; length: 15; D: TRBD2; size: -; CDR3: CASSVTSGPYNEQFF; DNA: TGTGCCAGCAGCGTCACTAGCGGTCCCTACAATGAGCAGTTCTTC
V: TRBV19; J: TRBJ1-2; length: 14; D: TRBD1; size: -; CDR3: CASSIRGGLEGYTF; DNA: TGTGCCAGTAGTATTCGAGGGGGCTTGGAAGGCTACACCTTC
V: TRBV13; J: TRBJ2-2; length: 17; D: -; size: -; CDR3: CASSPDWLDSNTGELFF; DNA: TGTGCCAGCAGCCCCGACTGGCTCGACTCGAACACCGGGGAGCTGTTTTTT
V: TRBV7-9; J: TRBJ1-4; length: 12; D: -; size: -; CDR3: CASSFPSGKLFF; DNA: TGTGCCAGCAGCTTTCCCAGCGGAAAACTGTTTTTT
V: TRBV11-2; J: TRBJ2-5; length: 13; D: TRBD1; size: -; CDR3: CASRRTGIETQYF; DNA: TGTGCCAGCAGGCGGACAGGGATAGAGACCCAGTACTTC
V: TRBV7-9; J: TRBJ1-3; length: 16; D: -; size: -; CDR3: CASSFLKVNSGNTIYF; DNA: TGTGCCAGCAGCTTTTTAAAAGTGAACTCTGGAAACACCATATATTTT
V: TRBV28; J: TRBJ2-7; length: 15; D: TRBD2; size: -; CDR3: CASSLFASGRSEQYF; DNA: TGTGCCAGCAGTTTATTCGCTAGCGGCCGGTCCGAGCAGTACTTC
V: TRBV5-4; J: TRBJ2-1; length: 18; D: TRBD2; size: -; CDR3: CASSLVTSGRGFYNEQFF; DNA: TGTGCCAGCAGCTTGGTAACTAGCGGGAGGGGTTTCTACAATGAGCAGTTCTTC
V: TRBV29-1; J: TRBJ1-1; length: 10; D: -; size: -; CDR3: CSVLGGSAFF; DNA: TGCAGCGTGCTCGGGGGATCGGCTTTCTTT
V: TRBV5-1; J: TRBJ1-1; length: 14; D: -; size: once; CDR3: CASSYRRMNTEAFF; DNA: TGCGCCAGCAGCTATAGGAGAATGAACACTGAAGCTTTCTTT
V: TRBV7-2; J: TRBJ2-1; length: 13; D: -; size: -; CDR3: CASSGPGPPEQFF; DNA: TGTGCCAGCAGCGGCCCTGGTCCTCCTGAGCAGTTCTTC
V: TRBV7-2; J: TRBJ2-2; length: 15; D: -; size: -; CDR3: CASSFGTVNTGELFF; DNA: TGTGCCAGCAGCTTCGGGACGGTGAACACCGGGGAGCTGTTTTTT
V: TRBV6-1; J: TRBJ2-7; length: 14; D: -; size: -; CDR3: CASSNRDGAYEQYF; DNA: TGTGCCAGCAGTAACCGGGACGGAGCCTACGAGCAGTACTTC
V: TRBV6-1; J: TRBJ1-4; length: 18; D: TRBD1; size: -; CDR3: CASSDTGTGANSEEKLFF; DNA: TGTGCCAGCAGTGATACCGGGACAGGGGCTAATTCGGAGGAAAAACTGTTTTTT
V: TRBV18; J: TRBJ2-6; length: 15; D: -; size: -; CDR3: CASSPLATGANVLTF; DNA: TGTGCCAGCTCACCACTGGCTACTGGGGCCAACGTCCTGACTTTC
V: TRBV5-6; J: TRBJ2-2; length: 18; D: -; size: few; CDR3: CASSLFGGFGEGTGELFF; DNA: TGTGCCAGCAGCTTGTTCGGGGGATTCGGAGAGGGGACCGGGGAGCTGTTTTTT
V: TRBV2; J: TRBJ2-2; length: 14; D: TRBD2; size: -; CDR3: CASIKKRELGELFF; DNA: TGTGCCAGCATCAAAAAGCGGGAGCTCGGGGAGCTGTTTTTT
V: TRBV7-9; J: TRBJ2-7; length: 14; D: -; size: -; CDR3: CASSLQARSYEQYF; DNA: TGTGCCAGCAGCTTACAGGCTAGGTCCTACGAGCAGTACTTC
V: TRBV2; J: TRBJ2-7; length: 15; D: -; size: -; CDR3: CASSEGAKEGYEQYF; DNA: TGTGCCAGCAGTGAGGGGGCTAAAGAGGGCTACGAGCAGTACTTC
V: TRBV19; J: TRBJ1-1; length: 13; D: -; size: -; CDR3: CASSGSINTEAFF; DNA: TGTGCCAGTAGTGGATCGATAAACACTGAAGCTTTCTTT
V: TRBV19; J: TRBJ1-1; length: 13; D: -; size: -; CDR3: CASSVTVYTEAFF; DNA: TGTGCCAGTAGTGTGACTGTATACACTGAAGCTTTCTTT
V: TRBV6-6; J: TRBJ1-4; length: 16; D: -; size: -; CDR3: CASSSGTPATNEKLFF; DNA: TGTGCCAGCAGTTCCGGGACACCGGCAACTAATGAAAAACTGTTTTTT
V: TRBV9; J: TRBJ2-2; length: 18; D: TRBD2; size: -; CDR3: CASSPRRRGGLFPGELFF; DNA: TGTGCCAGCAGCCCCCGACGCCGGGGGGGCCTGTTCCCCGGGGAGCTGTTTTTT
V: TRBV7-2; J: TRBJ2-3; length: 13; D: TRBD2; size: once; CDR3: CASSILAADTQYF; DNA: TGTGCCAGCAGCATACTAGCGGCAGATACGCAGTATTTT
V: TRBV11-2; J: TRBJ1-2; length: 13; D: -; size: -; CDR3: CASSFPNDYGYTF; DNA: TGTGCCAGCAGCTTTCCGAATGACTATGGCTACACCTTC
V: TRBV2; J: TRBJ2-5; length: 17; D: TRBD2; size: few; CDR3: CASSDGLAGETQVTQYF; DNA: TGTGCCAGCAGTGATGGACTAGCGGGAGAGACCCAGGTGACCCAGTACTTC
V: TRBV7-2; J: TRBJ2-5; length: 14; D: -; size: -; CDR3: CASSSTGFQETQYF; DNA: TGTGCCAGCAGCTCAACAGGGTTTCAAGAGACCCAGTACTTC
V: TRBV19; J: TRBJ1-2; length: 16; D: TRBD1; size: -; CDR3: CASSTVGTAPNYGYTF; DNA: TGTGCCAGTAGTACCGTAGGGACAGCCCCCAACTATGGCTACACCTTC
V: TRBV18; J: TRBJ2-3; length: 16; D: -; size: -; CDR3: CASSPLGPLGVDTQYF; DNA: TGTGCCAGCTCCCCACTAGGACCTCTGGGGGTAGATACGCAGTATTTT
V: TRBV2; J: TRBJ1-2; length: 14; D: -; size: once; CDR3: CASSHRTAVDGYTF; DNA: TGTGCCAGCAGTCATAGGACCGCCGTTGATGGCTACACCTTC
V: TRBV7-9; J: TRBJ2-7; length: 14; D: -; size: few; CDR3: CASSSHSIPYEQYF; DNA: TGTGCCAGCAGCTCACACAGTATCCCCTACGAGCAGTACTTC
V: TRBV18; J: TRBJ2-5; length: 14; D: -; size: -; CDR3: CASSPPNSQETQYF; DNA: TGTGCCAGCTCACCACCCAACAGTCAAGAGACCCAGTACTTC
V: TRBV6-5; J: TRBJ1-1; length: 15; D: -; size: once; CDR3: CASSPRPRGNTEAFF; DNA: TGTGCCAGCAGCCCTCGACCCAGGGGAAACACTGAAGCTTTCTTT
V: TRBV5-4; J: TRBJ1-3; length: 17; D: -; size: -; CDR3: CASSQEIRGNSGNTIYF; DNA: TGCGCCAGCAGCCAAGAGATCCGGGGTAACTCTGGAAACACCATATATTTT
V: TRBV6-5; J: TRBJ2-7; length: 14; D: -; size: once; CDR3: CASRSGTLRYEQYF; DNA: TGTGCCTCCCGATCTGGGACGCTTCGCTACGAGCAGTACTTC
V: TRBV5-1; J: TRBJ2-1; length: 16; D: -; size: -; CDR3: CASSPPSLSSYNEQFF; DNA: TGCGCCAGCAGCCCTCCGTCGTTGAGCTCCTACAATGAGCAGTTCTTC
V: TRBV5-6; J: TRBJ2-5; length: 15; D: -; size: -; CDR3: CASSSVGGLPETQYF; DNA: TGTGCCAGCAGCTCGGTGGGGGGACTCCCAGAGACCCAGTACTTC